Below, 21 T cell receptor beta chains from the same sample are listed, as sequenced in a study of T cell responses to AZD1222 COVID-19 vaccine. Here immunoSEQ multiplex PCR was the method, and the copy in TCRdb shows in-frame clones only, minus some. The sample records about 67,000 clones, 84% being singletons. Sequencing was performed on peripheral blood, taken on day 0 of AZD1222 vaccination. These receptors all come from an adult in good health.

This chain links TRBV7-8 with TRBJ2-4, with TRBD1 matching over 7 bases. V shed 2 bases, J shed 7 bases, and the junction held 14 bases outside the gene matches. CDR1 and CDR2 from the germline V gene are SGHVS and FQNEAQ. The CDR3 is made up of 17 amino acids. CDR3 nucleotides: TGTGCCAGCAGCTTATTGATAGGACAGGTCGCAGAGAACATTCAGTACTTC. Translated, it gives CASSLLIGQVAENIQYF.

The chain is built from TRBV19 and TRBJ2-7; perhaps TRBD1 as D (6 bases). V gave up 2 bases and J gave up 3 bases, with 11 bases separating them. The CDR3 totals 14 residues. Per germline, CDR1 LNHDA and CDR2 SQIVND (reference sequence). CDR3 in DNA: TGTGCCAGTAGTATATCAGGGGAGTTCTACGAGCAGTACTTC. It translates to CASSISGEFYEQYF.

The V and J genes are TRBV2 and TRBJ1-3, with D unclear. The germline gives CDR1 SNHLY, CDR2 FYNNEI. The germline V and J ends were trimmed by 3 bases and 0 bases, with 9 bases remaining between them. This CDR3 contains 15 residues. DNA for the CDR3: TGTGCCAGCAGTGAGGCCAGTTACTCTGGAAACACCATATATTTT. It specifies CASSEASYSGNTIYF.

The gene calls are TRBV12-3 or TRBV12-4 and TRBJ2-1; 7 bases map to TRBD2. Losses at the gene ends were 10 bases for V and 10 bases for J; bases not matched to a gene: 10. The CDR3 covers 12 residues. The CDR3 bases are TGTGCCACAAAGCGGGACCGAGTCGAGCAGTTCTTC. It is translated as CATKRDRVEQFF.

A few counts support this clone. DNA for the CDR3: TGTGCCAGCAGCCGTACAGATATCTATGGCTACACCTTC. Protein sequence: CASSRTDIYGYTF. The V gene is TRBV12-3 or TRBV12-4, the J gene TRBJ1-2; D is undetermined. Trimming removed 6 bases from V and 4 bases from J, with 12 bases in between. The CDR3 has 13 residues.

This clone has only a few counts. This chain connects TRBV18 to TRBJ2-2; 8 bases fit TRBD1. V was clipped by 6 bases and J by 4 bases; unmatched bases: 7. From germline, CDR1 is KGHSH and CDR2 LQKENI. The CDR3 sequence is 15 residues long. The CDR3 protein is CASSPDRVTTGELFF. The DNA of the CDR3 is TGTGCCAGCTCGCCGGACAGGGTGACCACCGGGGAGCTGTTTTTT.

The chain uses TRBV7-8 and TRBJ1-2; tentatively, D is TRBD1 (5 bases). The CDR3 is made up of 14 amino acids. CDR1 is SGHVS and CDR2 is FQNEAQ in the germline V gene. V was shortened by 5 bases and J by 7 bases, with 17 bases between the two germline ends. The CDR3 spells CASSKSGAPRGYTF. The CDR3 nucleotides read TGTGCCAGCAGCAAAAGCGGGGCCCCTCGTGGCTACACCTTC.

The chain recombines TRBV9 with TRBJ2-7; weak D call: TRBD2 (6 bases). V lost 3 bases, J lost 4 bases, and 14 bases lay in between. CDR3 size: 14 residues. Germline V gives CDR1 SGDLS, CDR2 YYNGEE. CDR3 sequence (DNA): TGTGCCAGCAGCGAGACGGGGGATCCTTACGAGCAGTACTTC. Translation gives CASSETGDPYEQYF.

The CDR3 DNA sequence: TGTGCCAGCTCAAGCGGACAGGGATGGTATGGCTACACCTTC. It yields the protein CASSSGQGWYGYTF. The chain recombines TRBV18 with TRBJ1-2; TRBD1 matches 8 bases. CDR1 is KGHSH and CDR2 is LQKENI in the germline V gene. V dropped 5 bases and J dropped 5; count of bases not matched to a gene: 7. The CDR3 extends over 14 amino acids.

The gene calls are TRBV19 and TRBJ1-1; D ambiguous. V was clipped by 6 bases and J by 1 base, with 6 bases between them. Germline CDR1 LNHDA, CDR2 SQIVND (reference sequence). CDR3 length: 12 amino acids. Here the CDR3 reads CASSHRNTEAFF. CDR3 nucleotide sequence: TGTGCCAGTAGCCACCGGAACACTGAAGCTTTCTTT.

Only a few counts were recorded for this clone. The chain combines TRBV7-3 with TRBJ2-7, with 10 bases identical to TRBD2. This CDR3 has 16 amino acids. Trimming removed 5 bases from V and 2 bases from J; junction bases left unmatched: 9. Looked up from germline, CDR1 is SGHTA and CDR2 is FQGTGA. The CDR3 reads CASSPGSGRIPYEQYF. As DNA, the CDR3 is TGTGCCAGCAGCCCGGGTAGCGGGAGGATCCCCTACGAGCAGTACTTC.

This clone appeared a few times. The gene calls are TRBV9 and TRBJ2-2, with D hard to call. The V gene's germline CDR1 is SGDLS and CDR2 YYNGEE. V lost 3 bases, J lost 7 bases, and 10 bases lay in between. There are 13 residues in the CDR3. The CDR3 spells CASSAYLDGELFF. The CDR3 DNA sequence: TGTGCCAGCAGCGCATATCTGGACGGGGAGCTGTTTTTT.

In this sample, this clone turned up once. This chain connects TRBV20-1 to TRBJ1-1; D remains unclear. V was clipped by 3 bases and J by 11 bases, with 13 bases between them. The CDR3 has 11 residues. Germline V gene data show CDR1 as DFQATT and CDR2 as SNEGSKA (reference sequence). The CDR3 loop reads CSASSGFGAFF. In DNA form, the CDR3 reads TGCAGTGCTAGTTCGGGGTTTGGCGCTTTCTTT.

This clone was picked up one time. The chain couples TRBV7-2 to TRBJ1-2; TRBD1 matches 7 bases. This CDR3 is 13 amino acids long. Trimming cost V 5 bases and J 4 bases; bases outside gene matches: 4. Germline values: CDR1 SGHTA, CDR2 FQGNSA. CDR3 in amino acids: CASSLGDSYGYTF. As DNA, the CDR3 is TGTGCCAGCAGCCTAGGGGACAGCTATGGCTACACCTTC.

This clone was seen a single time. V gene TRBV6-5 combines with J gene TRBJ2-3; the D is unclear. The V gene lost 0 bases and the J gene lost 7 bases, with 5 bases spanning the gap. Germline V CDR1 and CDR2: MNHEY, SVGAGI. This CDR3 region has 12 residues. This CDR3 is CASSYSPNTQYF. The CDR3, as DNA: TGTGCCAGCAGTTACTCTCCTAATACGCAGTATTTT.

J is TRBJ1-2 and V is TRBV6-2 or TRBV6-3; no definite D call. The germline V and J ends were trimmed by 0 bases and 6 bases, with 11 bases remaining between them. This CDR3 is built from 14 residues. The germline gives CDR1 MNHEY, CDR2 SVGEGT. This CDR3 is CASSYSGRKDGYTF. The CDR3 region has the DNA TGTGCCAGCAGTTACTCCGGCAGGAAGGATGGCTACACCTTC.

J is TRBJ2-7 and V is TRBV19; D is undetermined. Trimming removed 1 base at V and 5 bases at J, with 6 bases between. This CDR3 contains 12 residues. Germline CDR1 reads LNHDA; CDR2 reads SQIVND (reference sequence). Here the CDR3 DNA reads TGTGCCAGTAGTATAGGAGGTGACGAGCAGTACTTC. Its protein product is CASSIGGDEQYF.

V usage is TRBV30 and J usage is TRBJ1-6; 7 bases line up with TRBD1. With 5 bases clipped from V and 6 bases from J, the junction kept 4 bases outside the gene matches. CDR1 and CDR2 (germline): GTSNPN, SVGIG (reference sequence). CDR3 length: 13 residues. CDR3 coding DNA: TGTGCCTGGGGGCAGGGGGGTAATTCACCCCTCCACTTT. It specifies CAWGQGGNSPLHF.

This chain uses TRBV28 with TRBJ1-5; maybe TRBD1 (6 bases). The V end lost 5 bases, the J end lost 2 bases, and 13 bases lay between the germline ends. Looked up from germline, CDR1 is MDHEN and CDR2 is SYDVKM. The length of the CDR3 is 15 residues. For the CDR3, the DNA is TGTGCCAGCAGTCTGTACAGGGATGGCAATCAGCCCCAGCATTTT. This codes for CASSLYRDGNQPQHF.

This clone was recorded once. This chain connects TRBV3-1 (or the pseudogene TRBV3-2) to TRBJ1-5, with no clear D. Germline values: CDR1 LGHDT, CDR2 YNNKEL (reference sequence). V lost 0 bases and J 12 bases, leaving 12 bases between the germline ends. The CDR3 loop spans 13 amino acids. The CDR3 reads CASSQDIRAGQHF. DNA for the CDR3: TGTGCCAGCAGCCAAGATATTAGGGCAGGCCAGCATTTT.

Written as DNA, the CDR3 is TGTGCCAGTAGTACTCCTCACAATATCTATGGCTACACCTTC. It yields the protein CASSTPHNIYGYTF. J is TRBJ1-2 and V is TRBV19; no clear D. The length of the CDR3 is 14 residues. The V gene lost 4 bases and the J gene lost 4 bases, with 13 bases spanning the gap. Germline assignment: CDR1 LNHDA and CDR2 SQIVND (reference sequence).